This T cell receptor (beta chain) comes out of a study of control samples from healthy donors and cancer patients. V shed 6 bases, J shed 3 bases, and the junction held 7 bases outside the gene matches. This CDR3 spans 14 amino acids. CDR1 is KGHSH and CDR2 is LQKENI in the germline V gene. Data came from immunoSEQ multiplex PCR; TCRdb stores just in-frame clones and leaves some out. The table lists 65,000 to 80,000 clones, roughly 90% of them singletons. V usage is TRBV18 and J usage is TRBJ2-7; TRBD1 matches 8 bases. This sequence originates from a woman aged 60-75 years with head and neck cancer. The specimen sequenced was PBMCs. CDR3 bases: TGTGCCAGCTCGCCCCCAGGGGGCGGCTACGAGCAGTACTTC. As protein: CASSPPGGGYEQYF.